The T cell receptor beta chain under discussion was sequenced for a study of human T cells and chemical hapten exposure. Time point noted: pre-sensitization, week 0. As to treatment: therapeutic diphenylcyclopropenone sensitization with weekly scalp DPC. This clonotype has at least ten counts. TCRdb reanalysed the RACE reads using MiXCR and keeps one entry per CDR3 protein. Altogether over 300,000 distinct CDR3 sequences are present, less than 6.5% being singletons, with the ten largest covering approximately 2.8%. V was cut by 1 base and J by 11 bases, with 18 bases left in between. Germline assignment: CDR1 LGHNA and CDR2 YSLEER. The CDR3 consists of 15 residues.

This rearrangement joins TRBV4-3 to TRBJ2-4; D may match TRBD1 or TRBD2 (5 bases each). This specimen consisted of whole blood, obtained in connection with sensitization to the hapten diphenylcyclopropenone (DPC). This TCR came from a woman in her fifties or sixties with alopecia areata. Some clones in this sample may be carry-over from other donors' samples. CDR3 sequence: CASSQGVGAVTVQYF. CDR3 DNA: TGCGCCAGCAGCCAAGGGGTCGGGGCAGTGACCGTTCAGTACTTC.